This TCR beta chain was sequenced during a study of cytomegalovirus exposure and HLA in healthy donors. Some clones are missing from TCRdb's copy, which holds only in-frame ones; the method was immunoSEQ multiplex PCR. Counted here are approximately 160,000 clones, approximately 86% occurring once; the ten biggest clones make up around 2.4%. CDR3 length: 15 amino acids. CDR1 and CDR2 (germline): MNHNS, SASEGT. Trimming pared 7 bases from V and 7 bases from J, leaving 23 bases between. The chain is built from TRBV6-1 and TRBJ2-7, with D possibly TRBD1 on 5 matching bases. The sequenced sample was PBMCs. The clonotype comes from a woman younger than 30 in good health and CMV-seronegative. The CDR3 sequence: CASIRFDRLMQEQYF. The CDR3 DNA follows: TGTGCCAGCATCAGATTCGACAGACTTATGCAAGAGCAGTACTTC.